The subject of this entry is one T cell receptor beta chain. What it binds is not known. TCRdb re-called the 5' RACE reads, yielding one record per CDR3 amino acid sequence without DNA. The sample includes 350,000 to 400,000 distinct CDR3 sequences. The data were taken from a study of monozygotic twins with inflammatory bowel disease. The study's findings and limits: Clonotypes shared with others were fewer in IBD patients than in healthy twins, especially with disease activity. The authors note that differing immunosuppressive treatments may have added variability to patient repertoires.

This CDR3 is 12 amino acids long. The sequenced sample consisted of blood. The gene calls are TRBV12-3 or TRBV12-4 and TRBJ2-5. The receptor was isolated from a human donor with ulcerative colitis or Crohn's disease, or a healthy co-twin of an affected twin (not recorded which). The CDR3 sequence is CASSPGSETQYF.